Reported below is one T cell receptor (beta chain). Splitting of CD4+ cells produced CD45RA+ naive and CD45RA-negative memory subsets. The table came from immunoSEQ multiplex PCR; TCRdb's copy has only in-frame clones and leaves some out. The sample includes more than 2,000,000 clones, roughly 93% of them seen just once. This sample was taken from a study of shared clonotypes between healthy human individuals. This TCR was recovered from a man between 18 and 35 years old in good health. Some clones in this sample may be carry-over from other donors' samples. Specimen: naive CD4+ T cells from PBMCs. Subset denoted: CD45RA+ positively selected.

The CDR3 DNA reads as TGTGCCAGCAGCTCCCGGGCCGGCAAACTCTACGAGCAGTACTTC. This gives the protein CASSSRAGKLYEQYF. The rearrangement joins TRBV11-1 to TRBJ2-7; D ambiguous. The CDR3 length is 15 residues. CDR1 is SGHAT, CDR2 FQDESV, per germline (reference sequence). The V end was cut by 4 bases, the J end by 3 bases, with 16 bases between.